The next 19 T cell receptor beta chains were all read from a single sample in a study of cytomegalovirus exposure and HLA in healthy donors. The PCR contained 60 Vbeta and 13 Jbeta primers. Sequencing used immunoSEQ multiplex PCR; TCRdb keeps in-frame clones, though not all of them. The listing records 110,000 to 150,000 clones. What was sequenced was PBMCs. The source is a man aged 35 to 55 in good health and CMV-seronegative.

The chain links TRBV7-2 to TRBJ2-5; no clear D gene. There are 13 residues in the CDR3. V lost 0 bases and J 4 bases, leaving 6 bases between the germline ends. In germline, CDR1 is SGHTA, CDR2 FQGNSA. The CDR3 region is CASSLAFGETQYF. The CDR3, as DNA: TGTGCCAGCAGCTTAGCCTTCGGAGAGACCCAGTACTTC.

V gene TRBV15 combines with J gene TRBJ2-3; 11 nucleotides align to TRBD2. The J segment lost 5 bases and the V segment lost 4 bases, leaving 5 bases of the junction unmatched. The CDR3 is 15 residues long. The V gene's germline CDR1 is LNHNV and CDR2 YYDKDF (reference sequence). CDR3 nucleotide sequence: TGTGCCACCAGCAAATTAGCGGGGGGGATAGATACGCAGTATTTT. This translates into CATSKLAGGIDTQYF.

The chain couples TRBV6-5 to TRBJ1-2; D gene unclear. The ends were cut back, 5 bases at V and 2 bases at J, with 9 bases in the middle. This CDR3 has 13 amino acids. Germline CDR1 reads MNHEY; CDR2 reads SVGAGI. In nucleotides, the CDR3 is TGTGCCAGCAGTCGGGATTTAAACTATGGCTACACCTTC. It encodes CASSRDLNYGYTF.

This chain links TRBV6-1 with TRBJ2-6; D might be TRBD1 (6 bases). This CDR3 comprises 18 residues. In germline, CDR1 is MNHNS, CDR2 SASEGT. V gave up 2 bases and J gave up 5 bases, with 19 bases separating them. DNA for the CDR3: TGTGCCAGCAGTGAATCTCTGACAGGCTCAGGTAGGGCCAACGTCCTGACTTTC. It yields the protein CASSESLTGSGRANVLTF.

The chain has TRBV7-9 and TRBJ1-1, with no clear D. V gave up 5 bases and J gave up 0 bases, with 7 bases separating them. This CDR3 contains 13 residues. Per the germline V gene, CDR1 is SEHNR and CDR2 is FQNEAQ (reference sequence). The CDR3 spells CASSTEVNTEAFF. The CDR3 DNA is TGTGCCAGCAGCACCGAGGTGAACACTGAAGCTTTCTTT.

The CDR3 nucleotides are TGTGCCAGCAGATATGACAGGGGGAGATTCTCCGGGGAGCTGTTTTTT. Residues: CASRYDRGRFSGELFF. The V call is TRBV5-6, the J call TRBJ2-2, with 9 bases lining up with TRBD1. The J segment lost 6 bases and the V segment lost 5 bases, leaving 11 bases of the junction unmatched. CDR1 and CDR2 (germline): SGHDT, YYEEEE. The CDR3 loop spans 16 amino acids.

The rearrangement uses TRBV6-1 and TRBJ1-2; no definite D call. The CDR3 spans 11 residues. V lost 2 bases, J lost 7 bases, and 5 bases lay in between. The germline gives CDR1 MNHNS, CDR2 SASEGT. The CDR3 nucleotides are TGTGCCAGCAGTGAATTCGGTGGCTACACCTTC. It is translated as CASSEFGGYTF.

The genes are TRBV7-3 and TRBJ2-2; D is uncertain. CDR1 and CDR2 (germline): SGHTA, FQGTGA. Trimming left V 1 base short and J 3 bases short, with 6 bases between. The CDR3 totals 14 residues. The CDR3, as DNA: TGTGCCAGCAGCTTAAGTCGGGACACCGGGGAGCTGTTTTTT. Amino acids: CASSLSRDTGELFF. Variable domain in full (rest from reference TRBV7-3 and TRBJ2-2): GAGVSQTPSNKVTEKGKYVELRCDPISGHTALYWYRQSLGQGPEFLIYFQGTGAADDSGLPNDRFFAVRPEGSVSTLKIQRTERGDSAVYLCASSLSRDTGELFFGEGSRLTVL.

As DNA, the CDR3 is TGCAGTGCTGGACAGGTAGACATTCAGTACTTC. It translates to CSAGQVDIQYF. This chain joins TRBV20-1 and TRBJ2-4; 7 bases align to TRBD1. CDR3 length: 11 amino acids. J gave up 8 bases and V 5 bases, and 3 bases lay outside the gene matches. The germline V gene encodes CDR1 DFQATT and CDR2 SNEGSKA (reference sequence).

This chain links TRBV5-8 with TRBJ2-1; TRBD1 matches at 8 bases. The CDR3 is 17 amino acids. Germline loops: CDR1 SGHTS, CDR2 YDEGEE. V shed 4 bases and J 0 bases; nucleotides not matched to a gene: 9. The CDR3 here is CASSLGTGESSYNEQFF. For the CDR3, the DNA is TGTGCCAGCAGCCTGGGGACAGGCGAGAGCTCCTACAATGAGCAGTTCTTC. Complete variable domain (other parts from reference TRBV5-8 and TRBJ2-1): EAGVTQSPTHLIKTRGQQATLRCSPISGHTSVYWYQQALGLGLQFLLWYDEGEERNRGNFPPRFSGRQFPNYSSELNVNALELEDSALYLCASSLGTGESSYNEQFFGPGTRLTVL.

With regard to this clone: Other DNA sequences in this sample translate to the same CDR3. V usage is TRBV7-6 and J usage is TRBJ1-1, with TRBD1 identical over 7 bases. The CDR3 covers 14 residues. Germline trimming cut 1 base from V and 2 bases from J; bases unmatched to any gene: 1. Germline CDR1 and CDR2: SGHVS and FNYEAQ. The CDR3, as DNA: TGTGCCAGCAGCTTAGGAGGGGGCAACACTGAAGCTTTCTTT. Residues: CASSLGGGNTEAFF.

The genes are TRBV5-6 and TRBJ2-5, with 8 bases lining up with TRBD2. V dropped 3 bases and J dropped 4; count of bases not matched to a gene: 5. The CDR3 length is 14 residues. The V gene's germline CDR1 is SGHDT and CDR2 YYEEEE. Here the CDR3 reads CASSSSGGGETQYF. In DNA, the CDR3 is TGTGCCAGCAGCTCCTCGGGAGGGGGAGAGACCCAGTACTTC.

The chain uses TRBV11-3 and TRBJ1-1, with D maybe TRBD1 (6 bases). This CDR3 has 14 amino acids. Between the trimmed V and J ends, which lost 5 bases and 1 base, there was a span of 11 bases. Germline-derived CDR1 and CDR2 are SGHNT and YENEEA. The chain's CDR3 is CASSQQGQNTEAFF. DNA of the CDR3: TGTGCCAGCAGCCAACAGGGACAGAACACTGAAGCTTTCTTT.

This CDR3 is CASSQGTGGTGELFF. CDR3 nucleotides: TGTGCCAGCAGTCAAGGGACAGGGGGCACCGGGGAGCTGTTTTTT. V is TRBV9 and J is TRBJ2-2, with 11 bases identical to TRBD1. The V segment lost 5 bases and the J segment 4 bases; nucleotides outside the gene matches: 4. Germline V gene lookup returns CDR1 SGDLS and CDR2 YYNGEE. This CDR3 is 15 amino acids long.

Worth noting for this clone: One junction end does not reproduce the germline sequence, and a read error may be involved. The chain combines TRBV6-1 with TRBJ1-4; D unresolved. CDR1 and CDR2 from the germline V gene are MNHNS and SASEGT. The CDR3 runs to 13 residues. CDR3 protein: CASSEIPKEKLFF. As DNA, the CDR3 is TGTGCCAGCAGTGAAATTCCTAAAGAAAAACTGTTTTTT.

The chain couples TRBV4-2 to TRBJ1-6; D might be TRBD1 (6 bases). This CDR3 comprises 17 residues. Germline CDR1 LGHNA, CDR2 YNFKEQ. V lost 1 base, J lost 2 bases, and 12 bases lay in between. DNA for the CDR3: TGTGCCAGCAGCCAAGTAGGGACAAGCCCCTATAATTCACCCCTCCACTTT. Protein sequence: CASSQVGTSPYNSPLHF.

The chain joins TRBV7-9 to TRBJ1-2; 8 bases line up with TRBD1. The CDR3 is made up of 12 amino acids. With 6 bases clipped from V and 8 bases from J, the junction kept 5 bases outside the gene matches. CDR1 is SEHNR and CDR2 is FQNEAQ in the germline V gene (reference sequence). The CDR3 DNA sequence: TGTGCCAGCAGGCGCGACAGGGGAGGCTACACCTTC. This gives the protein CASRRDRGGYTF. The full variable domain, its missing parts supplied by reference TRBV7-9 and TRBJ1-2, is DTGVSQNPRHKITKRGQNVTFRCDPISEHNRLYWYRQTLGQGPEFLTYFQNEAQLEKSRLLSDRFSAERPKGSFSTLEIQRTEQGDSAMYLCASRRDRGGYTFGSGTRLTVV.

DNA for the CDR3: TGCACCAGCAGCCAATCCTTAAAGAAGCGTTTGGCTTTCTTT. Its protein product is CTSSQSLKKRLAFF. The chain recombines TRBV1 with TRBJ1-1. TRBV1 counts as a pseudogene. There are 14 residues in the CDR3.

The rearrangement joins TRBV2 to TRBJ2-3, with 10 bases fitting TRBD1. The V gene end was trimmed by 10 bases and the J gene end by 2 bases; junction bases not matched to a gene: 6. Germline assignment: CDR1 SNHLY and CDR2 FYNNEI. The CDR3 sequence is 14 residues long. CDR3 sequence reads: CATGQGGVTDTQYF. CDR3 sequence (DNA): TGTGCCACCGGACAGGGGGGGGTCACAGATACGCAGTATTTT. The full variable domain, completed using reference TRBV2 and TRBJ2-3, is EPEVTQTPSHQVTQMGQEVILRCVPISNHLYFYWYRQILGQKVEFLVSFYNNEISEKSEIFDDQFSVERPDGSNFTLKIRSTKLEDSAMYFCATGQGGVTDTQYFGPGTRLTVL.